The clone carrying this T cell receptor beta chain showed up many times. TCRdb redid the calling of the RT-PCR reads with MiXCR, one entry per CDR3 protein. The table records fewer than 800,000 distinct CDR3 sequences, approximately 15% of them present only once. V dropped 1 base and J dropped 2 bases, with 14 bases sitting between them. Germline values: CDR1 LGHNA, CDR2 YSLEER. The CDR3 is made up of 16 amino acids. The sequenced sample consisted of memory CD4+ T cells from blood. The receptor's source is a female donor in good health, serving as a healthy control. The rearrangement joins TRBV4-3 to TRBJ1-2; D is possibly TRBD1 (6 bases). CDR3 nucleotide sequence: TGCGCCAGCAGCCAAGCCACGACAGGAACGAACTATGGCTACACCTTC. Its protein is CASSQATTGTNYGYTF.